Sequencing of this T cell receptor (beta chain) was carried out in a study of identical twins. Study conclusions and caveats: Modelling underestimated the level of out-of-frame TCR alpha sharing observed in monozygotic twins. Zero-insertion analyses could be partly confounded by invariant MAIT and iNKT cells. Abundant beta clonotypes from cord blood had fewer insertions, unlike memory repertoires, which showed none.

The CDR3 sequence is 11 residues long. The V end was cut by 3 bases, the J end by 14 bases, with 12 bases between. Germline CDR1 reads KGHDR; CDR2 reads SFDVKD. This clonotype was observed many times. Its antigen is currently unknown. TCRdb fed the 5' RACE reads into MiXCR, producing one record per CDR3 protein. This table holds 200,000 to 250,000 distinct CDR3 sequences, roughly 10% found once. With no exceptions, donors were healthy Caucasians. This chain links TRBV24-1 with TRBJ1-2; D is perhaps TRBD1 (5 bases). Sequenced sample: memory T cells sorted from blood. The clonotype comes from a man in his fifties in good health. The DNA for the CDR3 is TGTGCCACCAGTGATGGGAGGGGCTTAACCTTC. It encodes CATSDGRGLTF.